The present T cell receptor beta chain was sequenced within a study of CD8 T cells in ankylosing spondylitis. Study findings and constraints: Reports of some motif variants in reactive arthritis synovial fluid and blood predate this one. Reported data indicate significant enrichment of disease-linked clones within matched ankylosing spondylitis synovial fluid.

TCRdb used MiXCR to reprocess the 5' RACE reads, holding one entry per CDR3 protein. The sample holds more than 150,000 distinct CDR3 sequences; 15% to 20% are singletons and the top ten take around 4.7%. CDR1 is DFQATT and CDR2 is SNEGSKA in the germline V gene (reference sequence). V was shortened by 4 bases and J by 2 bases, with 8 bases between the two germline ends. The CDR3 runs 12 residues. Remarks on this clonotype: The antigen is not known.

This chain uses TRBV20-1 with TRBJ2-5, with a possible D match to TRBD1 (5 bases). This receptor was identified in a male donor between 5 and 35 years old with ankylosing spondylitis or in good health (not recorded which). The sample consisted of blood, either unsorted or a sorted T cell fraction (not recorded which). The CDR3 reads CSAIRGQETQYF. DNA for the CDR3: TGCAGTGCTATAAGGGGTCAAGAGACCCAGTACTTC.